The sequence of this T cell receptor beta chain was determined in a study of T cells after yellow fever vaccination. This CDR3 is 13 amino acids long. The ends were cut back, 11 bases at V and 4 bases at J, with 17 bases in the middle. Looked up from germline, CDR1 is MDHEN and CDR2 is SYDVKM. 5'RACE template switching produced TCR cDNA carrying a universal primer site and UMIs. Via MiXCR, TCRdb re-called the 5' RACE reads, giving one row per CDR3 protein. In the table there are about 360,000 distinct CDR3 sequences, 6.2% of which are singletons. The chain uses TRBV28 and TRBJ1-2; TRBD1 is a possible D gene (5 bases). The source was PBMCs, collected 5 days after the yellow fever booster vaccination. The sequence was obtained from a man between 25 and 39 years old who received the YFV17D yellow fever vaccine. In nucleotides, the CDR3 is TGTGCCGGAACATCCTATCAGGGCTATGGCTACACCTTC. Its translation: CAGTSYQGYGYTF.